These T cell receptor beta chains were read from a single sample in a study of blood T cell repertoires in COVID-19. Sequencing used immunoSEQ multiplex PCR; TCRdb keeps in-frame clones, though not all of them. The sample contains 200,000 to 300,000 clones, about 86% of which appear only once. Sequencing used PBMCs or T cells enriched from blood (not recorded which). The origin of the receptors is a woman aged 40 to 50 with acute COVID-19. The CDR3 runs from the conserved cysteine through the conserved F or W. The D gene is left open where the match is weak.

j_call v_call d_call cdr3_aa
TRBJ1-3 TRBV7-9 - CASSSSGSSGSGNTIYF
TRBJ1-1 TRBV7-8 - CASSPPGTLNTEAFF
TRBJ2-7 TRBV7-9 TRBD2 CASSSGTSGYYEQYF
TRBJ2-1 TRBV11-3 - CASSLGRPPYNEQFF
TRBJ2-7 TRBV9 - CASSSVPGVYEQYF
TRBJ2-5 TRBV15 TRBD2 CATSTTISSGREETQYF
TRBJ1-1 TRBV3-1/TRBV3-2 - CASSQGVEGNTEAFF
TRBJ2-7 TRBV11-3 TRBD2 CASSLASGYEQYF
TRBJ1-1 TRBV5-5 - CASSFTGTTEAFF
TRBJ1-2 TRBV7-2 - CASSPDWRGSYGYTF
TRBJ1-3 TRBV11-3 - CASSPRQTGNTIYF
TRBJ2-1 TRBV5-1 TRBD2 CASSFGLAGDNEQFF
TRBJ2-1 TRBV18 TRBD2 CASSQETSGSIEYNEQFF
TRBJ1-5 TRBV12-2 - CASRPIDRAGQPQHF
TRBJ2-7 TRBV27 - CASSFVKESSYEQYF
TRBJ1-4 TRBV5-4 - CASSLDRHNEKLFF
TRBJ2-2 TRBV7-9 TRBD2 CASTKMRAGGNTGELFF
TRBJ2-7 TRBV30 TRBD1 CAWSWDSISYEQYF
TRBJ1-1 TRBV7-9 - CASSSGMTEAFF
TRBJ2-5 TRBV11-2 TRBD2 CASSLGVRGGDQETQYF
TRBJ2-1 TRBV5-4 - CASSVRDMGSNEQFF
TRBJ2-1 TRBV9 - CASSVGVGSPYNEQFF
TRBJ1-6 TRBV15 TRBD1 CATSRDRSSYNSPLHF
TRBJ1-2 TRBV19 - CASSTPSTSGGYTF
TRBJ1-1 TRBV7-3 - CASSSSGGTEAFF
TRBJ2-1 TRBV7-6 TRBD2 CASSQTSERDNEQFF
TRBJ2-7 TRBV11-2 - CASSLAVGYEQYF
TRBJ2-5 TRBV15 - CATSRSYQETQYF
TRBJ2-2 TRBV5-1 - CASSLGAANTGELFF
TRBJ2-2 TRBV30 - CASTGGAGELFF
TRBJ1-4 TRBV12-5 TRBD1 CASGWTGGEKLFF
TRBJ2-2 TRBV12-5 - CASGLTEDDGELFF
TRBJ2-1 TRBV19 TRBD1 CASSRTGDIYYNEQFF
TRBJ2-3 TRBV25-1 - CASGNPPLGSSTDTQYF
TRBJ2-7 TRBV3-1/TRBV3-2 TRBD2 CASSQDYRTSRHSYEQYF
TRBJ2-6 TRBV9 TRBD1 CASSVGQGRLSGANVLTF
TRBJ2-2 TRBV19 TRBD1 CASSLPTGSSTGELFF
TRBJ2-3 TRBV5-1 - CASSSSGPITDTQYF
TRBJ1-6 TRBV3-1/TRBV3-2 TRBD1 CASSQGRGQNSPLHF
TRBJ2-1 TRBV18 TRBD2 CASSPQLATYNEQFF
TRBJ1-2 TRBV3-1/TRBV3-2 TRBD1 CASSRETGYYGYTF
TRBJ1-2 TRBV23-1 - CASSLLGARGGYTF
TRBJ2-2 TRBV10-1 TRBD2 CASSERDYRTGELFF
TRBJ1-5 TRBV4-2 - CASSQDVSHSNQPQHF
TRBJ2-7 TRBV2 TRBD2 CASRSSGRVGEQYF
TRBJ2-2 TRBV3-1/TRBV3-2 - CASSPPGSLAGNTGELFF
TRBJ2-7 TRBV11-1 - CASSSSPAASVDEQYF
TRBJ2-5 TRBV24-1 TRBD1 CATSDRPRTGQETQYF
TRBJ1-2 TRBV5-6 - CASSLTTRVKGYTF